The 17 T cell receptor beta chains reported below all come from one sample, sequenced in a study of T-cell memory formation after mild COVID-19 (dated by TCRdb to about 2021). The library relied on 5' RACE. TCRdb lists the instrument as Illumina NovaSeq 6000. TCRdb itself trimmed the public reads at Q25 with fastp, ran MiXCR and retained productive beta chains. A single entry per CDR3 protein holds the most common genes and DNA from its merged rows. The sample table shows approximately 500,000 distinct CDR3 sequences, and roughly 23% are seen once. Together, the top ten hold under 15% of the sample. Sequencing was performed on PBMCs or a T cell subset sorted from them (not recorded which). These TCRs come from an adult woman who had mild COVID-19 (a few samples of this study predate the infection). The sample titles of this study are shuffled in the database, so cell type and time point are left out; the donor was told from shared clones.

The chain employs TRBV4-2 and TRBJ2-7, with 8 bases that match TRBD2. The CDR3 is 18 residues long. J was trimmed by 1 base and V by 0 bases; bases with no gene match: 11. Germline assignment: CDR1 LGHNA and CDR2 YNFKEQ. CDR3 in amino acids: CASSQEDGWTGGSYEQYF. CDR3 in DNA: TGTGCCAGCAGCCAAGAAGACGGTTGGACGGGAGGGTCCTACGAGCAGTACTTC.

This clonotype was seen a few times. This sequence joins TRBV27 and TRBJ2-3; 12 bases match TRBD2. The germline gives CDR1 MNHEY, CDR2 SMNVEV (reference sequence). The CDR3 runs to 16 residues. Losses at the gene ends were 3 bases for V and 2 bases for J; bases not matched to a gene: 3. The CDR3 loop is CASSFLAGGDTDTQYF. The CDR3 region has the DNA TGTGCCAGCAGTTTTCTAGCGGGGGGGGACACAGATACGCAGTATTTT.

The chain uses TRBV12-3 or TRBV12-4 and TRBJ2-1; 9 bases line up with TRBD2. V lost 3 bases to trimming and J lost 9 bases; unmatched junction nucleotides: 9. The length of the CDR3 is 15 residues. CDR3 DNA sequence: TGTGCCAGCAGTTTCGGGCTAGCGGGGCCGGGTGAGCAGTTCTTC. Translated: CASSFGLAGPGEQFF.

The V and J genes are TRBV2 and TRBJ2-7, with no clear D. Germline V gene sequence: CDR1 SNHLY, CDR2 FYNNEI. This CDR3 spans 10 amino acids. The germline V and J ends were trimmed by 4 bases and 6 bases, with 4 bases remaining between them. CDR3 in amino acids: CASSGFEQYF. The DNA of the CDR3 is TGTGCCAGCAGTGGGTTCGAGCAGTACTTC.

In its sample, this clonotype was seen once. J is TRBJ1-1 and V is TRBV5-8; weak D call: TRBD1 (5 bases). CDR3 length equals 16 residues. Germline CDR1 and CDR2: SGHTS and YDEGEE. The germline V and J ends were trimmed by 1 base and 5 bases, with 18 bases remaining between them. The CDR3, as DNA: TGTGCCAGCAGCTTGTATTCTGGACACCCGCTTACTGAAGCTTTCTTT. It is translated as CASSLYSGHPLTEAFF.

This chain connects TRBV7-2 to TRBJ1-2, with D possibly matching TRBD1 (5 bases). The CDR3 is made up of 15 amino acids. The germline V and J ends were trimmed by 1 base and 8 bases, with 17 bases remaining between them. CDR1 and CDR2 (germline): SGHTA, FQGNSA. The CDR3 DNA reads as TGTGCCAGCAGCTTAGACGGACACGGGCCGAGGGGCTACACCTTC. As protein: CASSLDGHGPRGYTF. The full variable domain, its missing parts supplied by reference TRBV7-2 and TRBJ1-2, is GAGVSQSPSNKVTEKGKDVELRCDPISGHTALYWYRQSLGQGLEFLIYFQGNSAPDKSGLPSDRFSAERTGGSVSTLTIQRTQQEDSAVYLCASSLDGHGPRGYTFGSGTRLTVV.

V is TRBV4-1 and J is TRBJ2-7; D ambiguous. The CDR3 contains 16 residues. The V gene's germline CDR1 is MGHRA and CDR2 YSYEKL. The V end lost 1 base, the J end lost 6 bases, and 19 bases lay between the germline ends. CDR3 region: CASSQGVRTSKGEQYF. CDR3 DNA sequence: TGCGCCAGCAGCCAAGGAGTCCGGACCTCGAAAGGCGAGCAGTACTTC.

J is TRBJ2-7 and V is TRBV20-1; 13 positions match TRBD2. CDR1 and CDR2 (germline): DFQATT, SNEGSKA (reference sequence). J gave up 1 base and V 6 bases, and 15 bases lay outside the gene matches. The CDR3 consists of 18 residues. CDR3 bases: TGCAGTGCAGCTACTAGCGGGAGGGCCCGTATAGCGTCCTACGAGCAGTACTTC. Residues: CSAATSGRARIASYEQYF.

J is TRBJ2-6 and V is TRBV2, with D hard to call. V lost 1 base and J lost 12, with 10 bases in between. The germline CDR1 and CDR2 sequences are SNHLY and FYNNEI. This CDR3 is 13 amino acids long. The CDR3 sequence: CASSEDGPPVLTF. DNA for the CDR3: TGTGCCAGCAGTGAAGACGGACCACCCGTCCTGACTTTC.

This clonotype was counted a few times. The rearrangement links TRBV20-1 to TRBJ2-3, with D maybe TRBD2 (6 bases). CDR1 is DFQATT and CDR2 is SNEGSKA in the germline V gene (reference sequence). V was cut by 0 bases and J by 6 bases, with 25 bases left in between. This CDR3 is built from 18 residues. The CDR3 region has the DNA TGCAGTGCTAGAGACTCCCCCCACCATAGACTAGTCCGGGATACGCAGTATTTT. Translated: CSARDSPHHRLVRDTQYF.

This clonotype was counted ten times or more. The chain joins TRBV7-9 to TRBJ2-7; D is tentatively TRBD1 or TRBD2 (7 bases each). The CDR3 runs to 12 residues. Germline-derived CDR1 and CDR2 are SEHNR and FQNEAQ (reference sequence). Trimming left V 5 bases short and J 5 bases short, with 10 bases between. The CDR3 nucleotides are TGTGCCAGCAGCCAGGGGGGGGACGAGCAGTACTTC. Translating it yields CASSQGGDEQYF.

The rearrangement uses TRBV7-9 and TRBJ1-2, with 9 bases that match TRBD1. The germline V gene has CDR1 SEHNR and CDR2 FQNEAQ (reference sequence). V lost 2 bases, J lost 11 bases, and 9 bases stayed unmatched. The CDR3 covers 14 residues. The CDR3 nucleotides read TGTGCCAGCAGCTTACCCCGGGACAGGGAGGATTACACCTTC. It is translated as CASSLPRDREDYTF.

The gene calls are TRBV24-1 and TRBJ2-3, with 8 positions matching TRBD1. J lost 3 bases, V lost 3 bases, and 4 bases had no gene match. The CDR3 spans 15 residues. The V gene's germline CDR1 is KGHDR and CDR2 SFDVKD. CDR3 DNA sequence: TGTGCCACCAGTGATCGACAGGGGCTAACAGATACGCAGTATTTT. Protein sequence: CATSDRQGLTDTQYF.

In DNA, the CDR3 is TGTGCCAGCAGCTTAGGGGGAGTCGGGGCTTTCTTT. It encodes CASSLGGVGAFF. The chain combines TRBV7-6 with TRBJ1-1, with D hard to call. V was pared by 1 base and J by 11 bases, with 11 bases between. Germline V gene sequence: CDR1 SGHVS, CDR2 FNYEAQ. The CDR3 consists of 12 residues.

This clonotype was recorded many times. The chain recombines TRBV4-3 with TRBJ1-2; D gene ambiguous. Trimming removed 1 base at V and 0 bases at J, with 6 bases between. The CDR3 extends over 14 amino acids. Germline assignment: CDR1 LGHNA and CDR2 YSLEER. The DNA of the CDR3 is TGCGCCAGCAGCCAAGGTCCAGCTAACTATGGCTACACCTTC. Amino acid sequence: CASSQGPANYGYTF.

The chain couples TRBV5-1 to TRBJ2-7; D gene unclear. V was shortened by 4 bases and J by 1 base, with 9 bases between the two germline ends. The V gene's germline CDR1 is SGHRS and CDR2 YFSETQ. This CDR3 has 13 residues. CDR3 loop: CASSLEMSYEQYF. CDR3 sequence (DNA): TGCGCCAGCAGCCTCGAGATGTCCTACGAGCAGTACTTC.

The chain joins TRBV9 to TRBJ2-1; the match to TRBD1 covers 8 bases. Germline V gene lookup returns CDR1 SGDLS and CDR2 YYNGEE. Trimming at V came to 0 bases and at J to 8 bases, leaving 10 bases not matched to a gene. This CDR3 is built from 16 residues. DNA for the CDR3: TGTGCCAGCAGCGTAGAGAGTCGGGCAGGGGGCGATGAGCAGTTCTTC. Its translation is CASSVESRAGGDEQFF.